The 2 T cell receptor beta chains in this list originate from one sample, sequenced in a study of T cells in Graves' hyperthyroidism and ophthalmopathy. Regions amplified from RNA transcripts were the TCR beta CDR3 regions. The TCR CDR3 was amplified in a first-round RT-PCR using the HTBI primer set. MiXCR, applied by TCRdb to the multiplex PCR reads, yields one record per CDR3 protein. The sample includes 750,000 to 900,000 distinct CDR3 sequences, 38% seen only once; the top ten take approximately 10%. Sequenced: blood. Every receptor here comes from a man younger than 35 with Graves' hyperthyroidism.

To note about this clonotype: A much larger clone lies a single base off, so this may be a read error. The chain uses TRBV7-2 and TRBJ1-4, with D unclear. This CDR3 region has 12 residues. The germline gives CDR1 SGHTA, CDR2 FQGNSA. The CDR3 loop reads CAGSYSNEKLFF. The CDR3 DNA follows: TGTGCCGGCAGCTACAGTAATGAAAAACTGTTTTTT.

The rearrangement links TRBV7-8 to TRBJ2-5; TRBD2 aligns across 9 bases. The CDR3 has 17 amino acids. The germline CDR1 and CDR2 sequences are SGHVS and FQNEAQ. Trimming took 0 bases from V and 1 from J; bases not matched to a gene: 6. CDR3 DNA sequence: TGTGCCAGCAGCTTAGCGCAGGCTAGCGGGGTCCAAGAGACCCAGTACTTC. Amino acid sequence: CASSLAQASGVQETQYF.